Ten or more counts support the clone carrying this TCR beta chain. What it recognizes is unknown. The sample comes from a study of T cell repertoires in cytomegalovirus infection. Study as a whole: Both a matching HLA type and CMV infection were indicated by public TCR beta signatures. Study results and caveats: CMV-specific TCR beta clonotypes restricted by HLA-C were the ones dominating the ex vivo response. Carriage of CMV together with the relevant HLA was identifiable through cumulative public TCR beta family frequency.

Trimming cost V 5 bases and J 2 bases; bases outside gene matches: 5. Germline CDR1 SGHTA, CDR2 FQGNSA. The CDR3 runs 14 residues. MiXCR, applied by TCRdb to the reads, yields one record per CDR3 protein. The repertoire includes 100,000 to 150,000 distinct CDR3 sequences, roughly a quarter of them detected once, and 34% sits in the top ten. This chain uses TRBV7-2 with TRBJ1-2, with 7 bases that match TRBD1. The sample comprised PBMCs, sequenced either directly or after in vitro stimulation (not recorded which). This receptor was taken from a human donor in good health (CMV status not recorded). Some clones in this sample may be carry-over from other donors' samples. In DNA, the CDR3 is TGTGCCAGCAGCGTCAGACAGGGAAACTATGGCTACACCTTC. Protein product: CASSVRQGNYGYTF.